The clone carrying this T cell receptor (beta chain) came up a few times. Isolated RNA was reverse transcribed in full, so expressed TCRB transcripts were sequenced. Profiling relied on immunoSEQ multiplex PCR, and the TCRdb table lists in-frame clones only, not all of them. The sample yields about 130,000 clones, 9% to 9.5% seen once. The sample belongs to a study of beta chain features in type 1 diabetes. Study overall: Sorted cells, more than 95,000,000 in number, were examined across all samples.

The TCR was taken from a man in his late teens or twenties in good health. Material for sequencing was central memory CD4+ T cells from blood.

The CDR3 region is CASSPVQGVTGELFF. CDR3 nucleotides: TGTGCCAGCAGTCCTGTTCAGGGTGTCACCGGGGAGCTGTTTTTT. The chain combines TRBV6-5 with TRBJ2-2; the D gene is possibly TRBD1 (5 bases). The CDR3 contains 15 residues. Germline V lookup: CDR1 MNHEY, CDR2 SVGAGI. V lost 5 bases to trimming and J lost 4 bases, with 14 bases between them.